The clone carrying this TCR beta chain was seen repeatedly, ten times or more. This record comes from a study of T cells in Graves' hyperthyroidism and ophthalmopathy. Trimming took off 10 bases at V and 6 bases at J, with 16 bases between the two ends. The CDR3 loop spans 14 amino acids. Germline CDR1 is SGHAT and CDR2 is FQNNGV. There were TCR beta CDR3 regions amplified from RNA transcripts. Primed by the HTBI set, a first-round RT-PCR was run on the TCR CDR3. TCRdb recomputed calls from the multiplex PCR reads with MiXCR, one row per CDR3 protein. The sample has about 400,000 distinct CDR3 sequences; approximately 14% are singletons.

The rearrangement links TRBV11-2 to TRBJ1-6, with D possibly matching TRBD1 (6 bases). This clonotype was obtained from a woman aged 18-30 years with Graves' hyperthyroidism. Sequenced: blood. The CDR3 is CATSQGGGNSPLHF. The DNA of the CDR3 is TGTGCCACTTCACAGGGAGGGGGTAATTCACCCCTCCACTTT.